Listed below are T cell receptor beta chains from one sample, sequenced in a study of OX40 agonist ivuxolimab in advanced cancers. The data were produced by immunoSEQ multiplex PCR, yet TCRdb's version contains in-frame clones alone and is incomplete. The sample lists 20,000 to 30,000 clones, about 88% seen once, with about a third in the top ten. The sequencing used CD4+ or CD8+ T cells sorted from blood, collected in a trial of the OX40 agonist ivuxolimab. These receptors all come from an adult with an advanced solid tumor such as melanoma, head and neck, liver or kidney cancer. Each CDR3 is given with its conserved first and last residue. A D gene is named only where the DNA matches it firmly. Not every row has a clone size; where given, it reads once, few, many or a size class.

v_call	j_call	clone_size	d_call	cdr3_aa	cdr3_nt
TRBV5-1	TRBJ2-3	.	.	CASSLVVGTDTQYF	TGCGCCAGCAGCTTGGTAGTGGGGACAGATACGCAGTATTTT
TRBV15	TRBJ2-2	.	TRBD1	CATSRVGQGMMRSGELFF	TGTGCCACCAGCAGAGTGGGACAGGGGATGATGAGGTCCGGGGAGCTGTTTTTT
TRBV7-8	TRBJ2-7	.	.	CASSPGRLTYEQYF	TGTGCCAGCAGCCCGGGACGGCTAACCTACGAGCAGTACTTC
TRBV7-8	TRBJ2-3	.	TRBD1	CASSSIRAGGKRTDTQYF	TGTGCCAGCAGCTCAATACGGGCAGGGGGCAAACGCACAGATACGCAGTATTTT
TRBV7-9	TRBJ1-2	.	TRBD1	CASSLGPQGQINYGYTF	TGTGCCAGCAGCTTAGGGCCTCAGGGACAGATTAACTATGGCTACACCTTC
TRBV19	TRBJ2-5	.	TRBD2	CASSKLAGASEGETQYF	TGTGCCAGTAGTAAACTAGCGGGGGCATCAGAGGGAGAGACCCAGTACTTC
TRBV5-6	TRBJ1-5	.	.	CASSLGGNNQPQHF	TGTGCCAGCAGCTTGGGGGGAAACAATCAGCCCCAGCATTTT
TRBV2	TRBJ2-2	once	.	CASSVISVQNTGELFF	TGTGCCAGCAGTGTAATCAGTGTGCAGAACACCGGGGAGCTGTTTTTT
TRBV7-2	TRBJ1-6	.	.	CASSPDSTSSYNSPLHF	TGTGCCAGCAGCCCCGACAGTACTAGCTCCTATAATTCACCCCTCCACTTT
TRBV7-9	TRBJ2-5	.	TRBD1	CASSSAGQGDETQYF	TGTGCCAGCAGCTCAGCGGGACAGGGGGACGAGACCCAGTACTTC
TRBV2	TRBJ1-5	.	.	CASRGDSNQPQHF	TGTGCCAGCCGGGGAGATAGCAATCAGCCCCAGCATTTT
TRBV7-6	TRBJ1-6	.	.	CASSLGGLNSPLHF	TGTGCCAGCAGCTTAGGAGGGCTTAATTCACCCCTCCACTTT